The 25 T cell receptor beta chains below all came from one sample that was sequenced in a study of somatic mutations in T cells in chronic GVHD. Sequencing was performed with immunoSEQ multiplex PCR; in TCRdb, only in-frame clones are kept and a portion is missing. Among 1,500 to 2,000 clones listed, 55% to 65% were seen once. The sample consisted of CD8+ T cells from blood. The receptor source for this set is a male patient aged 45-60 years with chronic graft-versus-host disease. Some of the T cells may derive from the graft donor.

CDR3 amino acids: CASKLAGDHYEQYF. CDR3 coding DNA: TGTGCCAGCAAACTAGCGGGAGATCACTACGAGCAGTACTTC. V gene TRBV28 combines with J gene TRBJ2-7; 11 bases fit TRBD2. The CDR3 is 14 residues long. Germline V lookup: CDR1 MDHEN, CDR2 SYDVKM. Trimming at V came to 7 bases and at J to 3 bases, leaving 5 bases not matched to a gene.

Relative to its sample, this clone is medium-sized (0.01 to 0.1%). The chain employs TRBV28 and TRBJ1-1, with D perhaps matching TRBD1 (6 bases). This CDR3 has 18 amino acids. The V gene's germline CDR1 is MDHEN and CDR2 SYDVKM. Deletions cut 6 bases from V and 2 bases from J, with 25 bases between. The CDR3 protein is CASRIRYRVGNRNTEAFF. The CDR3 DNA is TGTGCCAGCAGAATCCGATACAGGGTTGGTAACCGAAACACTGAAGCTTTCTTT.

The chain joins TRBV27 to TRBJ2-1; perhaps TRBD1 as D (6 bases). Looked up from germline, CDR1 is MNHEY and CDR2 is SMNVEV (reference sequence). V gave up 2 bases and J gave up 7 bases, with 12 bases separating them. The CDR3 is made up of 14 amino acids. The CDR3 DNA reads TGTGCCAGCAGTTTAATTTCCAGGGGAAATGAGCAGTTCTTC. It specifies CASSLISRGNEQFF.

The chain is built from TRBV14 and TRBJ2-3; tentative D call: TRBD1 (6 bases). Germline loops: CDR1 SGHDN, CDR2 FVKESK. The CDR3 totals 17 residues. V lost 4 bases to trimming and J lost 4 bases, with 21 bases between them. The CDR3 nucleotides are TGTGCCAGCAGCCGTATAACCTCAGGGGCCGGAGCAGATACGCAGTATTTT. Translating gives CASSRITSGAGADTQYF.

The rearrangement uses TRBV5-1 and TRBJ2-7, with 9 bases that match TRBD1. The CDR3 length is 17 residues. V shed 3 bases, J shed 7 bases, and the junction held 17 bases outside the gene matches. CDR1 and CDR2 from the germline V gene are SGHRS and YFSETQ. The CDR3 protein is CASSSISGGTGQKEQYF. The CDR3 DNA reads TGCGCCAGCAGCTCGATATCTGGAGGGACAGGGCAAAAAGAGCAGTACTTC.

The gene calls are TRBV13 and TRBJ1-2; 9 positions match TRBD1. The CDR3 totals 14 residues. Germline lookup yields CDR1 PRHDT and CDR2 FYEKMQ (reference sequence). Trimming removed 3 bases from V and 6 bases from J; junction bases left unmatched: 5. CDR3 protein: CASSLEGQGHGYTF. The CDR3 DNA is TGTGCCAGCAGCTTGGAGGGACAGGGCCATGGCTACACCTTC.

The genes are TRBV11-2 and TRBJ1-1; D remains unclear. Trimming shortened V by 0 bases and J by 1 base, and 9 bases separated the two germline ends. The CDR3 has 15 residues. The germline V gene encodes CDR1 SGHAT and CDR2 FQNNGV. CDR3 nucleotides: TGTGCCAGCAGCTTAGATTGGGCTGCGAACACTGAAGCTTTCTTT. Its protein is CASSLDWAANTEAFF.

The chain carries TRBV4-1 and TRBJ2-5; D is undetermined. The end of the DNA aligns better with TRBJ2-7, so the J call may be wrong. Per germline, CDR1 MGHRA and CDR2 YSYEKL. The CDR3 consists of 15 residues. The CDR3 nucleotides are TGCGCCAGCAGCCAAGCCCCAGGCCCTTCCTACGAGCAGTACTTC. Translated, it gives CASSQAPGPSYEQYF.

This clone is medium-sized (0.01 to 0.1%). V and J are TRBV6-6 and TRBJ2-7; 10 bases map to TRBD1. Germline V gene data show CDR1 as MNHNY and CDR2 as SVGAGI (reference sequence). The CDR3 covers 11 residues. Germline trimming cut 6 bases from V and 13 bases from J; bases unmatched to any gene: 6. CDR3 sequence reads: CASSEGTGAYF. The CDR3 bases are TGTGCCAGCAGCGAGGGGACAGGGGCCTACTTC.

The rearrangement links TRBV11-2 to TRBJ2-7; possibly TRBD2 for D (5 bases). The V and J ends lost 0 bases and 2 bases respectively, with 14 bases between them. Germline CDR1 SGHAT, CDR2 FQNNGV. The CDR3 sequence is 16 residues long. The CDR3 protein is CASSLDRSGSTYEQYF. CDR3 in DNA: TGTGCCAGCAGCTTAGATCGGTCGGGATCGACCTACGAGCAGTACTTC.

The chain has TRBV10-2 and TRBJ2-3, with TRBD2 identical over 7 bases. CDR1 and CDR2 (germline): WSHSY, SAAADI. The CDR3 is made up of 15 amino acids. Unmatched junction bases numbered 9, after V lost 3 bases and J lost 6 bases. In nucleotides, the CDR3 is TGCGCCAGCAGTGAAGTGGCGGGAGCCCTCGATACGCAGTATTTT. Its protein is CASSEVAGALDTQYF.

V gene TRBV9 combines with J gene TRBJ2-5; TRBD2 aligns across 8 bases. The J call may be faulty, since TRBJ2-7 better matches the DNA end. The V gene's germline CDR1 is SGDLS and CDR2 YYNGEE. This CDR3 is 15 amino acids long. The CDR3 region is CASSVEPGGTYEQYF. The CDR3 DNA is TGTGCCAGCAGCGTAGAACCGGGAGGGACCTACGAGCAGTACTTC.

In its sample, this clone was seen a few times. The CDR3: CASSLGGSYTEAFF. CDR3 bases: TGTGCCAGCAGTTTAGGGGGCAGCTACACTGAAGCTTTCTTT. The chain uses TRBV27 and TRBJ1-1; D might be TRBD1 (6 bases). The CDR3 loop spans 14 amino acids. Trimming shortened V by 2 bases and J by 3 bases, and 10 bases separated the two germline ends. Germline V gene data show CDR1 as MNHEY and CDR2 as SMNVEV (reference sequence).

This clone showed up just a few times. CDR3 sequence (DNA): TGTGCCAGCAGCACACGACAGCTCTATAATTCACCCCTCCACTTT. It yields the protein CASSTRQLYNSPLHF. The chain is built from TRBV9 and TRBJ1-6, with D perhaps matching TRBD1 (5 bases). Trimming stripped 4 bases from V and 3 bases from J, with 11 bases between. This CDR3 is 15 amino acids long. CDR1 and CDR2 (germline): SGDLS, YYNGEE.

Remarks on this clone: This likely reflects a read error, since a far larger clone is one base away. Additional DNA sequences in this sample encode the identical CDR3. The J gene is TRBJ2-7, the V gene TRBV7-9; 11 bases align to TRBD1. The germline V gene has CDR1 SEHNR and CDR2 FQNEAQ (reference sequence). V lost 5 bases to trimming and J lost 5 bases; unmatched junction nucleotides: 11. This CDR3 spans 16 amino acids. The CDR3 sequence is CASSQDRGQGANEQYF. CDR3 in DNA: TGTGCCAGCAGCCAAGATCGAGGACAGGGGGCCAACGAGCAGTACTTC.

This clone was detected once. The V and J genes are TRBV2 and TRBJ2-7; TRBD2 is a possible D gene (7 bases). V was pared by 9 bases and J by 2 bases, with 20 bases between. The CDR3 extends over 15 amino acids. Germline values: CDR1 SNHLY, CDR2 FYNNEI. The CDR3 DNA is TGTGCCAGTGGAGGCAGGGGAGGGACCCCCTACGAGCAGTACTTC. Encoded protein: CASGGRGGTPYEQYF.

CDR3 loop: CATSSLTAGTEAFF. The DNA for the CDR3 is TGTGCCACCAGCAGCCTAACCGCCGGGACTGAAGCTTTCTTT. The rearrangement links TRBV15 to TRBJ1-1; D gene ambiguous. Trimming cost V 3 bases and J 5 bases, with 13 bases left between them. The germline CDR1 and CDR2 sequences are LNHNV and YYDKDF (reference sequence). This CDR3 contains 14 residues.

The chain has TRBV6-5 and TRBJ1-1; no clear D. This CDR3 spans 14 amino acids. Germline V gives CDR1 MNHEY, CDR2 SVGAGI. The ends were cut back, 2 bases at V and 0 bases at J, with 7 bases in the middle. Here the CDR3 DNA reads TGTGCCAGCAGTTACGGGCAGATGAACACTGAAGCTTTCTTT. This gives the protein CASSYGQMNTEAFF.

In its sample, this clone was seen a few times. The chain has TRBV7-9 and TRBJ2-7; TRBD2 matches 7 bases. Germline lookup yields CDR1 SEHNR and CDR2 FQNEAQ (reference sequence). This CDR3 is built from 15 residues. Trimming removed 5 bases from V and 6 bases from J; junction bases left unmatched: 13. The CDR3 coding sequence is TGTGCCAGCAGCGGGGGGGAAGTAGCCCCCAGCGAGCAGTACTTC. It codes for CASSGGEVAPSEQYF.

The genes are TRBV28 and TRBJ2-2; tentative D call: TRBD2 (5 bases). In germline, CDR1 is MDHEN, CDR2 SYDVKM. Trimming pared 5 bases from V and 6 bases from J, leaving 13 bases between. The CDR3 is 14 amino acids. The DNA of the CDR3 is TGTGCCAGCAGTCTTGGGAGCGGCTCCGGGGAGCTGTTTTTT. It specifies CASSLGSGSGELFF.

V is TRBV11-2 and J is TRBJ1-1; D might be TRBD1 (6 bases). The germline V gene encodes CDR1 SGHAT and CDR2 FQNNGV. CDR3 length: 13 amino acids. V was trimmed by 6 bases and J by 4 bases, leaving 12 bases between them. The chain's CDR3 is CASSSGVGTEAFF. The CDR3 nucleotides are TGTGCCAGCAGTTCAGGGGTCGGCACTGAAGCTTTCTTT.

This clone was found a few times. This sequence joins TRBV7-2 and TRBJ2-3, with 7 bases lining up with TRBD2. With V trimmed by 8 bases and J by 4 bases, 9 bases remained unmatched. Germline CDR1 and CDR2: SGHTA and FQGNSA. CDR3 size: 14 residues. The CDR3 sequence: CASASAGAADTQYF. CDR3 DNA: TGTGCCAGCGCGTCGGCGGGAGCGGCAGATACGCAGTATTTT.

This clone was recorded only once. The V and J genes are TRBV7-9 and TRBJ2-5; TRBD1 might be the D (6 bases). Trimming cost V 2 bases and J 1 base, with 8 bases left between them. CDR3 length: 14 residues. From germline, CDR1 is SEHNR and CDR2 FQNEAQ (reference sequence). The CDR3, as DNA: TGTGCCAGCAGCTTATTAGGGGGCCAAGAGACCCAGTACTTC. Translating gives CASSLLGGQETQYF. The full variable domain, completed using reference TRBV7-9 and TRBJ2-5, is DTGVSQNPRHKITKRGQNVTFRCDPISEHNRLYWYRQTLGQGPEFLTYFQNEAQLEKSRLLSDRFSAERPKGSFSTLEIQRTEQGDSAMYLCASSLLGGQETQYFGPGTRLLVL.

V usage is TRBV7-7 and J usage is TRBJ2-2; 8 nucleotides match TRBD2. Germline CDR1 reads SSHAT; CDR2 reads FNYEAQ (reference sequence). Unmatched junction bases numbered 7, after V lost 4 bases and J lost 3 bases. CDR3 length: 16 amino acids. CDR3 coding DNA: TGTGCCAGCAGCTCCCCCGGGGGGGCCGACACCGGGGAGCTGTTTTTT. Amino acid sequence: CASSSPGGADTGELFF. Full variable domain (missing parts from reference TRBV7-7 and TRBJ2-2): GAGVSQSPRYKVTKRGQDVTLRCDPISSHATLYWYQQALGQGPEFLTYFNYEAQPDKSGLPSDRFSAERPEGSISTLTIQRTEQRDSAMYRCASSSPGGADTGELFFGEGSRLTVL.

The chain has TRBV6-6 and TRBJ1-1; no reliable D call. V was trimmed by 5 bases and J by 9 bases, leaving 10 bases between them. This CDR3 is 11 amino acids long. The germline V gene has CDR1 MNHNY and CDR2 SVGAGI (reference sequence). CDR3 sequence (DNA): TGTGCCAGCAGTCAGACAACCCAAGCTTTCTTT. Amino acid sequence: CASSQTTQAFF.